One and the same sample provided the 10 T cell receptor beta chains below, sequenced in a study of blood T cell repertoires in COVID-19. The table came from immunoSEQ multiplex PCR; TCRdb's copy has only in-frame clones and leaves some out. Counted here are around 180,000 clones, roughly 77% occurring once; the ten biggest clones make up around 7%. The sample was peripheral blood. Every receptor here comes from a man between 65 and 85 years old with active or convalescent COVID-19.

The V and J genes are TRBV7-9 and TRBJ1-1; D not certain. This CDR3 has 13 residues. Germline V gene sequence: CDR1 SEHNR, CDR2 FQNEAQ (reference sequence). V was shortened by 5 bases and J by 4 bases, with 11 bases between the two germline ends. The CDR3 coding sequence is TGTGCCAGCAGCCCGGGCGCGGGCACTGAAGCTTTCTTT. Its protein product is CASSPGAGTEAFF. The whole variable domain, remainder taken from reference TRBV7-9 and TRBJ1-1, is DTGVSQNPRHKITKRGQNVTFRCDPISEHNRLYWYRQTLGQGPEFLTYFQNEAQLEKSRLLSDRFSAERPKGSFSTLEIQRTEQGDSAMYLCASSPGAGTEAFFGQGTRLTVV.

The J gene is TRBJ2-1, the V gene TRBV10-3; 8 nucleotides line up with TRBD2. Trimming took 7 bases from V and 5 from J; bases not matched to a gene: 13. The CDR3 spans 16 residues. Germline CDR1 reads ENHRY; CDR2 reads SYGVKD. The CDR3 region has the DNA TGTGCCATCAAAGGGGGAGCGGGGGTTGGGGACAATGAGCAGTTCTTC. Its protein product is CAIKGGAGVGDNEQFF.

The chain links TRBV6-6 to TRBJ1-1; tentative D call: TRBD1 (6 bases). Trimming took 5 bases from V and 2 from J, leaving 18 bases between them. The germline V gene encodes CDR1 MNHNY and CDR2 SVGAGI (reference sequence). There are 16 residues in the CDR3. In DNA, the CDR3 is TGTGCCAGCAGTCCCGGACAGACCGATTATAACACTGAAGCTTTCTTT. This gives the protein CASSPGQTDYNTEAFF.

This clone was detected only a few times. The rearrangement uses TRBV7-9 and TRBJ2-1; 8 bases line up with TRBD1. Looked up from germline, CDR1 is SEHNR and CDR2 is FQNEAQ (reference sequence). The V gene end was trimmed by 5 bases and the J gene end by 3 bases; junction bases not matched to a gene: 15. CDR3 size: 18 residues. The chain's CDR3 is CASSPNAVQGGYYNEQFF. CDR3 DNA: TGTGCCAGCAGCCCGAACGCCGTACAGGGGGGATACTACAATGAGCAGTTCTTC. Full variable domain (remainder filled in from reference TRBV7-9 and TRBJ2-1): DTGVSQNPRHKITKRGQNVTFRCDPISEHNRLYWYRQTLGQGPEFLTYFQNEAQLEKSRLLSDRFSAERPKGSFSTLEIQRTEQGDSAMYLCASSPNAVQGGYYNEQFFGPGTRLTVL.

V is TRBV6-5 and J is TRBJ1-5, with 8 nucleotides matching TRBD1. Per the germline V gene, CDR1 is MNHEY and CDR2 is SVGAGI. The CDR3 runs 13 residues. The V and J ends lost 8 bases and 4 bases, in that order; junction bases with no gene match: 4. The CDR3 bases are TGTGCCAGCGCCGACAGGGGAAATCAGCCCCAGCATTTT. Its translation is CASADRGNQPQHF.

DNA for the CDR3: TGTGCCAGCAGTGTCGGGAACACCGGGGAGCTGTTTTTT. Translated, it gives CASSVGNTGELFF. J is TRBJ2-2 and V is TRBV2; the D is unclear. V lost 4 bases and J 1 base, leaving 4 bases between the germline ends. Germline V gene sequence: CDR1 SNHLY, CDR2 FYNNEI. The CDR3 has 13 residues.

The rearrangement links TRBV6-6 to TRBJ2-3; 11 bases agree with TRBD2. The CDR3 is 16 residues long. Trimming removed 5 bases from V and 2 bases from J; junction bases left unmatched: 6. Germline V lookup: CDR1 MNHNY, CDR2 SVGAGI (reference sequence). The CDR3 nucleotides read TGTGCCAGCAGTGGAGGGACTAGCGGTAACACAGATACGCAGTATTTT. This translates into CASSGGTSGNTDTQYF.

The sample holds a few counts of this clone. The gene calls are TRBV2 and TRBJ2-7, with D possibly TRBD2 on 5 matching bases. Between the trimmed V and J ends, which lost 3 bases and 0 bases, there was a span of 12 bases. Per the germline V gene, CDR1 is SNHLY and CDR2 is FYNNEI. The CDR3 length is 15 residues. The CDR3 DNA follows: TGTGCCAGCAGTGATTGGTCGGGAACCTCCTACGAGCAGTACTTC. Protein: CASSDWSGTSYEQYF.

V is TRBV2 and J is TRBJ1-5; 12 bases fit TRBD1. V shed 2 bases and J 5 bases; nucleotides not matched to a gene: 7. There are 17 residues in the CDR3. The germline CDR1 and CDR2 sequences are SNHLY and FYNNEI. The CDR3 loop reads CASSERGTGGADQPQHF. The CDR3 nucleotides are TGTGCCAGCAGTGAACGCGGGACAGGGGGCGCCGATCAGCCCCAGCATTTT.

The chain recombines TRBV29-1 with TRBJ2-5; 8 bases align to TRBD2. The length of the CDR3 is 13 residues. From germline, CDR1 is SQVTM and CDR2 ANQGSEA. V shed 7 bases and J 4 bases; nucleotides not matched to a gene: 8. In DNA, the CDR3 is TGCAGCGCGGGGCGGGGGGAAATAGAGACCCAGTACTTC. Translating it yields CSAGRGEIETQYF.